These 3 T cell receptor beta chains originate from one sample sequenced in a study of Graves' ophthalmopathy and Graves' hyperthyroidism. The authors amplified TCR beta CDR3 regions from RNA transcripts. The first round was an RT-PCR with HTBI primers, and the second round was a multiplex PCR. TCRdb reprocessed the multiplex PCR reads via MiXCR and lists one record per CDR3 protein. The repertoire holds roughly 700,000 distinct CDR3 sequences, with roughly 40% as singletons. The sequenced sample was peripheral blood. All receptors derive from an adult man with Graves' ophthalmopathy.

The chain combines TRBV29-1 with TRBJ1-1, with D possibly being TRBD1 (5 bases). Germline-derived CDR1 and CDR2 are SQVTM and ANQGSEA. This CDR3 comprises 13 residues. CDR3 sequence: CGGGIMVGTEAFF. CDR3 coding DNA: TGCGGGGGAGGGATCATGGTTGGGACTGAAGCTTTCTTT.

J is TRBJ1-1 and V is TRBV6-6; D gene unclear. The germline CDR1 and CDR2 sequences are MNHNY and SVGAGI (reference sequence). The V gene lost 0 bases and the J gene lost 6 bases, with 8 bases spanning the gap. This CDR3 is built from 13 residues. CDR3 protein: CASSYSVNAEAFF. CDR3 coding DNA: TGTGCCAGCAGTTACTCGGTTAACGCTGAAGCTTTCTTT.

The V call is TRBV2, the J call TRBJ1-4, with 7 positions matching TRBD1. With V trimmed by 6 bases and J by 7 bases, 17 bases remained unmatched. The CDR3 runs to 17 residues. CDR1 and CDR2 from the germline V gene are SNHLY and FYNNEI. The CDR3 loop reads CASSPGLRQGVREKLFF. CDR3 DNA: TGTGCCAGCAGCCCCGGGCTGAGACAGGGAGTTCGTGAAAAACTGTTTTTT.